Listed below are T cell receptor beta chains from one sample, sequenced in a study of cytomegalovirus exposure and HLA in healthy donors. Only in-frame clones appear in the TCRdb table, and some are missing; sequencing was by immunoSEQ multiplex PCR. Among tens of thousands of clones listed, about three quarters were seen once. The sample comprised PBMCs. Receptors were obtained from a woman in her forties or fifties in good health and CMV-seronegative. CDR3s include the opening cysteine and the closing phenylalanine or tryptophan. A D gene is named only where the DNA matches it firmly. Clone size is given for some rows only: seen once, a few or many times, or a class if the clone is expanded.

D gene	V gene	clone size	J gene	CDR3 protein	CDR3 DNA
TRBD2	TRBV5-1	few	TRBJ2-1	CASSASVAGGNEQFF	TGCGCCAGCAGCGCCAGCGTAGCGGGGGGAAATGAGCAGTTCTTC
TRBD1	TRBV7-8	-	TRBJ1-5	CASSPGQGNQPQHF	TGTGCCAGCAGCCCGGGACAGGGGAATCAGCCCCAGCATTTT
TRBD1	TRBV18	few	TRBJ1-4	CASSPRTGEGEKLFF	TGTGCCAGCTCACCAAGGACAGGGGAGGGAGAAAAACTGTTTTTT
TRBD1	TRBV28	-	TRBJ1-5	CASSGDRAGNQPQHF	TGTGCCAGCAGTGGGGACAGGGCAGGCAATCAGCCCCAGCATTTT
TRBD2	TRBV2	-	TRBJ2-3	CASRIRAIAGRGNTQYF	TGTGCCAGCAGGATAAGGGCAATAGCGGGGAGGGGAAATACGCAGTATTTT
-	TRBV30	-	TRBJ1-2	CAWSVWTAQDYGYTF	TGTGCCTGGAGTGTGTGGACAGCCCAGGACTATGGCTACACCTTC
-	TRBV7-6	-	TRBJ2-1	CASSPGPGGNEQFF	TGTGCCAGCAGCCCAGGTCCAGGTGGCAATGAGCAGTTCTTC
TRBD1	TRBV28	-	TRBJ2-7	CASSPLGTGRYEQYF	TGTGCCAGCAGTCCCCTCGGGACAGGGCGCTACGAGCAGTACTTC
TRBD1	TRBV29-1	-	TRBJ1-2	CSAEGQGSGYTF	TGCAGCGCTGAGGGACAGGGGAGCGGCTACACCTTC
-	TRBV15	-	TRBJ1-1	CATSIAQGGTEAFF	TGTGCCACCAGTATCGCGCAGGGAGGTACTGAAGCTTTCTTT
-	TRBV10-3	-	TRBJ2-7	CAISTGAYEQYF	TGTGCCATCAGCACGGGGGCCTACGAGCAGTACTTC
TRBD1	TRBV28	-	TRBJ2-7	CASSLRQGSGEQYF	TGTGCCAGCAGTCTGCGACAGGGGTCGGGCGAGCAGTACTTC
TRBD2	TRBV7-9	-	TRBJ2-3	CASSSPTSGSNTDTQYF	TGTGCCAGCAGCTCACCGACTAGCGGGTCTAACACAGATACGCAGTATTTT
TRBD1	TRBV30	-	TRBJ1-6	CAGNRGHSPLHF	TGTGCCGGAAACAGGGGGCATTCACCCCTCCACTTT
-	TRBV10-2	-	TRBJ2-7	CASSESWGEPPYEQYF	TGCGCCAGCAGTGAGTCGTGGGGGGAGCCCCCCTACGAGCAGTACTTC
-	TRBV10-1	few	TRBJ2-2	CASSRSLIQGELFF	TGCGCCAGCAGTCGGAGTTTAATCCAGGGGGAGCTGTTTTTT
-	TRBV5-1	-	TRBJ1-3	CASSLDGGNTIYF	TGCGCCAGCAGCTTGGACGGTGGAAACACCATATATTTT
TRBD2	TRBV7-3	-	TRBJ2-2	CASSGGRGTGELFF	TGTGCCAGTAGCGGGGGCCGTGGCACCGGGGAGCTGTTTTTT
TRBD1	TRBV19	few	TRBJ2-7	CASSLTGRPSYEQYF	TGTGCCAGTAGTCTGACAGGGCGTCCGAGCTACGAGCAGTACTTC
-	TRBV4-2	-	TRBJ1-1	CASSGGSPEAFF	TGTGCCAGCAGCGGGGGGAGCCCTGAAGCTTTCTTT
-	TRBV21-1	-	TRBJ2-7	CASSALSGTGVMYEQYF	TGTGCCAGCAGCGCTCTATCCGGGACAGGGGTCATGTACGAGCAGTACTTC
TRBD1	TRBV30	-	TRBJ2-3	CAWSAGTVFTDTQYF	TGTGCCTGGAGTGCCGGGACAGTTTTCACAGATACGCAGTATTTT
TRBD1	TRBV7-2	-	TRBJ1-3	CASTRGLGNTIYF	TGTGCCAGCACCAGGGGGCTGGGAAACACCATATATTTT
TRBD2	TRBV30	-	TRBJ2-5	CAWSVGLAGDQETQYF	TGTGCCTGGAGTGTCGGACTAGCGGGAGATCAAGAGACCCAGTACTTC
TRBD2	TRBV27	-	TRBJ2-7	CASSFGRVHPLEQYF	TGTGCCAGCAGTTTTGGGAGGGTTCACCCCCTCGAGCAGTACTTC
TRBD1	TRBV5-1	-	TRBJ1-1	CASSPRGQGNEAFF	TGCGCCAGCAGCCCGAGGGGACAGGGAAATGAAGCTTTCTTT
-	TRBV29-1	-	TRBJ2-3	CSVLGTSTDTQYF	TGCAGCGTCCTCGGGACTAGCACAGATACGCAGTATTTT
-	TRBV7-9	once	TRBJ1-4	CASSFGTTNEKLFF	TGTGCCAGCAGCTTCGGGACTACTAATGAAAAACTGTTTTTT
TRBD1	TRBV5-4	-	TRBJ2-6	CASSSTGSGANVLTF	TGTGCCAGCAGCTCGACAGGGTCTGGGGCCAACGTCCTGACTTTC
-	TRBV7-9	-	TRBJ1-2	CASSLGGSSSGYTF	TGTGCCAGCAGCTTGGGGGGATCTAGTAGTGGCTACACCTTC